Listed below are T cell receptor beta chains from one sample, sequenced in a study of post-analysis software for immune sequencing data. TCRdb recomputed calls from the PCR reads with MiXCR, one row per CDR3 protein. Here the sample spans 600,000 to 750,000 distinct CDR3 sequences, approximately 59% being singletons. Material: blood. Receptors were obtained from a girl aged 2-15 years with multiple sclerosis. The CDR3 runs from the conserved cysteine through the conserved F or W. D genes are given only for firm matches. Clone size, where shown, is once, few, many, or a class for clones that have expanded.

J	V	D	size	DNA	CDR3
TRBJ2-3	TRBV7-2	-	-	TGTGCCAGCAGCTTAGATACGGGGGTTGATACGCAGTATTTT	CASSLDTGVDTQYF
TRBJ1-5	TRBV20-1	TRBD1	-	TGCAGTGCATTTACAGGGGATTTAGGCAATCAGCCCCAGCATTTT	CSAFTGDLGNQPQHF
TRBJ1-5	TRBV7-8	-	-	TGTGCCAGCAGCTTGTCCAGGATAAATCAGCCCCAGCATTTT	CASSLSRINQPQHF
TRBJ2-5	TRBV27	TRBD2	-	TGTGCCAGCAGTCCGAACCTGGGACTAGCGGGCCACGTGGGGACCCAGTACTTC	CASSPNLGLAGHVGTQYF
TRBJ2-1	TRBV15	TRBD2	few	TGTGCCACCAATCTAGCGGGGTTAGCCAATGAGCAGTTCTTC	CATNLAGLANEQFF
TRBJ1-6	TRBV3-1	-	-	TGTGCCAGCAGCCTAAAAAGTAGATATTCACCCCTCCACTTT	CASSLKSRYSPLHF
TRBJ2-3	TRBV5-1	TRBD1	-	TGCGCCAGCAGCTTACAGGGGCCCACTACAGATACGCAGTATTTT	CASSLQGPTTDTQYF
TRBJ2-4	TRBV7-8	-	-	TGTGCCAGCAGCCCAAGACGGACTATCGTCCCCGCCCAGTACTTC	CASSPRRTIVPAQYF
TRBJ2-1	TRBV7-3	TRBD2	few	TGTGCCAGCAGCAAAACCCCGGGACTAGTAAACAATGAGCAGTTCTTC	CASSKTPGLVNNEQFF
TRBJ2-1	TRBV4-1	-	-	TGCGCCAGCAGCCACGGCGGGATAGAACCCAATGAGCAGTTCTTC	CASSHGGIEPNEQFF
TRBJ2-4	TRBV12-3/TRBV12-4	-	-	TGTGCCAGCAGTTTCGAAGAAAACATTCAGTACTTC	CASSFEENIQYF
TRBJ2-6	TRBV20-1	-	few	TGCAGTGCTAGCCGAACGGGACGCCTCTCTGGGGCCAACGTCCTGACTTTC	CSASRTGRLSGANVLTF
TRBJ2-3	TRBV4-1	TRBD2	-	TGCGCCAGCAGCCAAGAGGGACTAGCGGGAGTGACAGATACGCAGTATTTT	CASSQEGLAGVTDTQYF
TRBJ2-1	TRBV5-1	-	-	TGCGCCAGCAGAAGGACTGGCGGGGACAATGAGCAGTTCTTC	CASRRTGGDNEQFF
TRBJ1-1	TRBV20-1	-	few	TGCAGTGCTCCCGCGGGCCAGAACACTGAAGCTTTCTTT	CSAPAGQNTEAFF
TRBJ1-4	TRBV4-1	-	once	TGCGCCAGCAGGAAAGTAACTAATGAAAAACGGTTTTTT	CASRKVTNEKRFF
TRBJ2-1	TRBV20-1	TRBD2	-	TGCAGTGCTAGTGGCGCGGGGGGTTACAATGAGCAGTTCTTC	CSASGAGGYNEQFF
TRBJ1-1	TRBV12-3/TRBV12-4	-	-	TGTGCCAGCAGTCGGATCGGGGGCGCATCTGAAGCTTTCTTT	CASSRIGGASEAFF
TRBJ2-1	TRBV6-5	-	few	TGTGCCAGCAGTTACCGGGAGTACAATGAGCAGTTCTTC	CASSYREYNEQFF
TRBJ2-5	TRBV14	-	-	TGTGCCAGCAGCCAAGGTCAGGGTTTTGAGACCCAGTACTTC	CASSQGQGFETQYF
TRBJ2-7	TRBV4-2	-	few	TGTGCCAGCAGCTACTCCCGGGACGGCGAGCAGTACTTC	CASSYSRDGEQYF
TRBJ2-3	TRBV6-6	TRBD2	few	TGTGCCAGCAGCACCTCGGCCCGAGCGGGAATGACAGATACGCAGTATTTT	CASSTSARAGMTDTQYF
TRBJ2-1	TRBV6-2/TRBV6-3	TRBD2	-	TGTGCCAGCAGTTACATAGCGGGGGGGGGACTCTCCTACAATGAGCAGTTCTTC	CASSYIAGGGLSYNEQFF
TRBJ1-4	TRBV25-1	TRBD1	-	TGTGCCAGCAGTGAAGGCGGAGACAGGGGGAAAAAACTGTTTTTT	CASSEGGDRGKKLFF
TRBJ1-2	TRBV10-3	TRBD1	-	TGTGCCATCAGTCGGACAGGGAGGGACTATGGCTACACCTTC	CAISRTGRDYGYTF
TRBJ1-1	TRBV7-3	-	-	TGTGCCAGCAGCCCGACGGGAGGGGCAGGTGAAGCTTTCTTT	CASSPTGGAGEAFF
TRBJ2-4	TRBV6-1	-	few	TGTGCCAGCAGTGCTTTGGGGGGCCAAGACATTCAGTACTTC	CASSALGGQDIQYF
TRBJ2-2	TRBV4-2	TRBD2	once	TGTGCCAGCGGCCAAGATTGGGAGGGGGGGGAGCTGTTTTTT	CASGQDWEGGELFF
TRBJ2-3	TRBV6-5	-	-	TGTGCCAGCAGAAAACCGGGCCTCCAGTACTCAGATACGCAGTATTTT	CASRKPGLQYSDTQYF
TRBJ1-4	TRBV4-3	TRBD1	-	TGCGCCAGCAGCCAAGACCAGGGGGCAGGAGAAAAACTGTTTTTT	CASSQDQGAGEKLFF
TRBJ2-1	TRBV28	-	once	TGTGCCAGCAGTACAGGAACAGGCAGTGAGCAGTTCTTC	CASSTGTGSEQFF
TRBJ2-1	TRBV5-5	-	-	TGTGCCAGCAGCCGTCCCGGGGGAGACAGTGAGCAGTTCTTC	CASSRPGGDSEQFF
TRBJ2-1	TRBV20-1	TRBD2	few	TGCAGTGCTAGAGATTGGAAACAGCGGGAGCTTCTTGAGCAGTTCTTC	CSARDWKQRELLEQFF
TRBJ2-1	TRBV4-3	-	-	TGCGCCAGCAGCCTCCTGGAGAAAGGCTACAATGAGCAGTTCTTC	CASSLLEKGYNEQFF
TRBJ1-2	TRBV13	-	-	TGTGCCAGCAGCTCGCGGGGATTGGCGCCAAACTATGGCTACACCTTC	CASSSRGLAPNYGYTF
TRBJ1-2	TRBV27	-	-	TGTGCCAGCAGTCCAGCCAAAAGGAGTGGCTACACCTTC	CASSPAKRSGYTF
TRBJ2-2	TRBV12-3/TRBV12-4	-	-	TGTGCCAGCATATCCAGGGTTGGCGGGGAGCTGTTTTTT	CASISRVGGELFF
TRBJ2-1	TRBV15	-	once	TGTGCCACCAGCAGAGTAAGGCGAACTTCGAGAGAGCTCTACAATGAGCAGTTCTTC	CATSRVRRTSRELYNEQFF
TRBJ1-1	TRBV5-1	-	once	TGCGCCAGCAGCTTGATATTCGCAGGGGCCGACACTGAAGCTTTCTTT	CASSLIFAGADTEAFF
TRBJ2-7	TRBV10-3	-	-	TGTGCCATCAGTGACCCCGACATTCTCTACGAGCAGTACTTC	CAISDPDILYEQYF
TRBJ2-4	TRBV20-1	-	-	TGCAGCGGTTTAGCGGCGAAAAACGTTCAGTACTTC	CSGLAAKNVQYF
TRBJ2-3	TRBV20-1	TRBD2	-	TGCAGTGCTAAGACTAGCGGGAAATTCACAGATACGCAGTATTTT	CSAKTSGKFTDTQYF
TRBJ2-3	TRBV6-6	TRBD2	few	TGTGCCAGCAAGACCGAACTAGCGGCTAGCACAGATACGCAGTATTTT	CASKTELAASTDTQYF
TRBJ2-1	TRBV4-1	TRBD2	-	TGCGCCAGCAGCCAGAGAGGACTAGCGTCCCATGAGCAGTTCTTC	CASSQRGLASHEQFF
TRBJ1-5	TRBV6-6	-	-	TGTGCCAGCCGGGAGGGGGATTGGCAGCCCCAGCATTTT	CASREGDWQPQHF
TRBJ2-7	TRBV5-1	-	-	TGCGCCAGCAGCTTTAAGGGGCCCTACGAGCAGTACTTC	CASSFKGPYEQYF